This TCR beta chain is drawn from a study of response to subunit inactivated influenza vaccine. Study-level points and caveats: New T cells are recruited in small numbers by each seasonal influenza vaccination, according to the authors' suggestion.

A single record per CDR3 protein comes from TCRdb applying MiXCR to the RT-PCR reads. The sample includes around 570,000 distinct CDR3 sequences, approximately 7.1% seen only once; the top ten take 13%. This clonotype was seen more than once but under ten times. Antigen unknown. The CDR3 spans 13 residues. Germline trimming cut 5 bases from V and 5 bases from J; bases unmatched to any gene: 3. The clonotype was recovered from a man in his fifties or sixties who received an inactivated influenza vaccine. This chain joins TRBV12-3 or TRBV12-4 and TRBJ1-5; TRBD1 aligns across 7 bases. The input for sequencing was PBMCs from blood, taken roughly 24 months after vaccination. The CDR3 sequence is CASSPGTDQPQHF. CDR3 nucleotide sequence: TGTGCCAGCAGTCCCGGGACAGATCAGCCCCAGCATTTT.